This T cell receptor beta chain was found in a study of read filtering for tumor transcriptome and immune sequencing. At the level of the study: 8 or 9 patients were R-ISS I, around 15 were R-ISS II, roughly 7 were R-ISS III. RNA-seq yielded only roughly 75 to 1,400 TCR reads, IR-seq about 4.05 to 11 million.

This library used roughly 400 ng RNA and molecular barcoded adaptors spanning alpha/delta and beta/gamma chains. MiXCR was run by TCRdb on the reads, yielding one entry per CDR3 protein. The sample lists 85,000 to 100,000 distinct CDR3 sequences, roughly 21% seen once, with over 10% in the top ten. Study observations and caveats: IR-seq and RNA-seq agreed better without single-read clonotypes.

The CDR3 has 15 amino acids. The germline V gene has CDR1 SGHRS and CDR2 YFSETQ. Deletions cut 0 bases from V and 1 base from J, with 7 bases between. In this sample, this clonotype turned up many times. No antigen is known for it. Every patient had bone marrow sampled while the disease was active. The chain carries TRBV5-1 and TRBJ2-2; no definite D call. The receptor comes from a donor aged 40 or over with multiple myeloma. The sample comprised a population of CD138-negative cells sorted from bone marrow. For the CDR3, the DNA is TGCGCCAGCAGCTTGGGATCAGGGAACACCGGGGAGCTGTTTTTT. This gives the protein CASSLGSGNTGELFF.